These T cell receptor beta chains were read from a single sample in a study of response to subunit inactivated influenza vaccine. TCRdb itself ran the RT-PCR reads through MiXCR, one entry per CDR3 protein. The table records about 700,000 distinct CDR3 sequences, less than 15% of them present only once. The specimen comprised PBMCs from blood, sampled around 14 days before vaccination. The source is a middle-aged man who received an inactivated influenza vaccine. Each CDR3 is given with its conserved first and last residue. A D gene is named only where the DNA matches it firmly. Only part of the rows carry a size: once, few, many, or a class if the clone is expanded.

V gene: TRBV20-1; D gene: TRBD2; clone size: many; J gene: TRBJ2-3; CDR3 DNA: TGCAGTGCCAGACCGGGAGGGCCCGCAGATACGCAGTATTTT; CDR3 protein: CSARPGGPADTQYF
V gene: TRBV9; D gene: TRBD1; clone size: NA; J gene: TRBJ2-5; CDR3 DNA: TGTGCCAGCAGCCCGGGACAGATCCAAGAGACCCAGTACTTC; CDR3 protein: CASSPGQIQETQYF
V gene: TRBV27; D gene: NA; clone size: few; J gene: TRBJ2-5; CDR3 DNA: TGTGCCAGCAGTCTAATGGGGGGATCCAGGTTGGAGACCCAGTACTTC; CDR3 protein: CASSLMGGSRLETQYF
V gene: TRBV12-3/TRBV12-4; D gene: TRBD1; clone size: many; J gene: TRBJ2-5; CDR3 DNA: TGTGCTAGCAGCCTGGCCAGGGGGGAGACCCAGTACTTC; CDR3 protein: CASSLARGETQYF
V gene: TRBV7-6; D gene: NA; clone size: few; J gene: TRBJ2-3; CDR3 DNA: TGTGCCAGCAGCTTAAGCAGGGGTAGCACAGATACGCAGTATTTT; CDR3 protein: CASSLSRGSTDTQYF
V gene: TRBV10-3; D gene: TRBD1; clone size: few; J gene: TRBJ2-5; CDR3 DNA: TGTGCCACCAGACAGGGGACCTCCCAAGAGACCCAGTACTTC; CDR3 protein: CATRQGTSQETQYF
V gene: TRBV5-5; D gene: NA; clone size: NA; J gene: TRBJ2-5; CDR3 DNA: TGTGCCAGCAGCTTGCAGCTGACCCAGTACTTC; CDR3 protein: CASSLQLTQYF
V gene: TRBV29-1; D gene: NA; clone size: NA; J gene: TRBJ1-2; CDR3 DNA: TGCAGCGTTGGTCTAGTAGGGATTGGCTACACCTTC; CDR3 protein: CSVGLVGIGYTF
V gene: TRBV5-6; D gene: TRBD1; clone size: NA; J gene: TRBJ2-1; CDR3 DNA: TGTGCCAGCAGCTGGGGACCGGGACAGGGGGCGGGTGAGCAGTTCTTC; CDR3 protein: CASSWGPGQGAGEQFF
V gene: TRBV12-3/TRBV12-4; D gene: TRBD2; clone size: few; J gene: TRBJ2-1; CDR3 DNA: TGTGCCAGCAGCCCTTCAGCGGGGGGCTACAATGAGCAGTTCTTC; CDR3 protein: CASSPSAGGYNEQFF
V gene: TRBV19; D gene: TRBD2; clone size: NA; J gene: TRBJ2-5; CDR3 DNA: TGTGCCAGTAGTATAGATCGGACTAGACAAGAGACCCAGTACTTC; CDR3 protein: CASSIDRTRQETQYF
V gene: TRBV12-3/TRBV12-4; D gene: NA; clone size: few; J gene: TRBJ1-6; CDR3 DNA: TGTGCCAGCACCACATGGGGGACCGGCTCACCCCTCCACTTT; CDR3 protein: CASTTWGTGSPLHF
V gene: TRBV4-2; D gene: NA; clone size: NA; J gene: TRBJ2-2; CDR3 DNA: TGTGCCAGCAGCCAAGATTACCCCCCGGACGGTACCGGGGAGCTGTTTTTT; CDR3 protein: CASSQDYPPDGTGELFF
V gene: TRBV10-3; D gene: NA; clone size: many; J gene: TRBJ2-1; CDR3 DNA: TGTGCCATCAGTGAAAAGAACAGGGATTACAATGAGCAGTTCTTC; CDR3 protein: CAISEKNRDYNEQFF
V gene: TRBV5-1; D gene: NA; clone size: NA; J gene: TRBJ2-3; CDR3 DNA: TGCGCCAGCAGCTTCGGCCAGGGAGGCACAGATACGCAGTATTTT; CDR3 protein: CASSFGQGGTDTQYF
V gene: TRBV7-9; D gene: NA; clone size: many; J gene: TRBJ1-5; CDR3 DNA: TGTGCCAGCAGCGTCGGAGATCAGCCCCAGCATTTT; CDR3 protein: CASSVGDQPQHF
V gene: TRBV5-1; D gene: NA; clone size: few; J gene: TRBJ2-3; CDR3 DNA: TGCGCCAGCAGCTTGGAAGGTGGCCTAAGCACAGATACGCAGTATTTT; CDR3 protein: CASSLEGGLSTDTQYF
V gene: TRBV2; D gene: TRBD2; clone size: few; J gene: TRBJ2-1; CDR3 DNA: TGTGCCAGCAGTGAAGCGGGAGGGCCTTGGAATGAGCAGTTCTTC; CDR3 protein: CASSEAGGPWNEQFF
V gene: TRBV7-2; D gene: NA; clone size: NA; J gene: TRBJ1-5; CDR3 DNA: TGTGCCAGCATCTTATACAATCAGCCCCAGCATTTT; CDR3 protein: CASILYNQPQHF
V gene: TRBV7-8; D gene: TRBD1; clone size: few; J gene: TRBJ2-1; CDR3 DNA: TGTGCCAGCAGCCCCCGGGACAGGGCCGGCAATGAGCAGTTCTTC; CDR3 protein: CASSPRDRAGNEQFF
V gene: TRBV11-2; D gene: NA; clone size: NA; J gene: TRBJ2-2; CDR3 DNA: TGTGCCAGCAGGCACAATACGAACACCGGGGAGCTGTTTTTT; CDR3 protein: CASRHNTNTGELFF
V gene: TRBV10-3; D gene: TRBD2; clone size: few; J gene: TRBJ2-3; CDR3 DNA: TGTGCCACCCGGTCAGCGGGGGGGCGGCTAACAGATACGCAGTATTTT; CDR3 protein: CATRSAGGRLTDTQYF
V gene: TRBV20-1; D gene: NA; clone size: NA; J gene: TRBJ2-3; CDR3 DNA: TGCAGTGCTACCGGACCGAGAAGCACAGATACGCAGTATTTT; CDR3 protein: CSATGPRSTDTQYF
V gene: TRBV20-1; D gene: TRBD2; clone size: NA; J gene: TRBJ2-1; CDR3 DNA: TGCAGTGCTAGCGGCACTAGCGGGGGTCACCCGGGGTTCTTC; CDR3 protein: CSASGTSGGHPGFF
V gene: TRBV29-1; D gene: NA; clone size: few; J gene: TRBJ2-5; CDR3 DNA: TGCAGCGTTGAACGGCATGAAGAGACCCAGTACTTC; CDR3 protein: CSVERHEETQYF
V gene: TRBV10-3; D gene: NA; clone size: many; J gene: TRBJ2-5; CDR3 DNA: TGTGCCATCACGGGGGACCCCCAGGTGACCCAGTACTTC; CDR3 protein: CAITGDPQVTQYF
V gene: TRBV28; D gene: NA; clone size: many; J gene: TRBJ1-1; CDR3 DNA: TGTGCCAGCAGTCCGGGGACGCCCCTGAACACTGAAGCTTTCTTT; CDR3 protein: CASSPGTPLNTEAFF
V gene: TRBV20-1; D gene: NA; clone size: NA; J gene: TRBJ1-5; CDR3 DNA: TGCAGTGCGGCCCCAGGCGGCGCCAATAGCAATCAGCCCCAGCATTTT; CDR3 protein: CSAAPGGANSNQPQHF
V gene: TRBV6-9; D gene: NA; clone size: NA; J gene: TRBJ2-7; CDR3 DNA: TGTGCCAGCAGTTATTCGTTCAGGCGCGGGGACGAGCAGTACTTC; CDR3 protein: CASSYSFRRGDEQYF
V gene: TRBV12-3/TRBV12-4; D gene: NA; clone size: NA; J gene: TRBJ1-2; CDR3 DNA: TGTGCCAGCAGTGTAAGAATGGGAAACTATGGCTACACCTTC; CDR3 protein: CASSVRMGNYGYTF
V gene: TRBV12-3/TRBV12-4; D gene: NA; clone size: NA; J gene: TRBJ2-3; CDR3 DNA: TGTGCCAGCAGTCCCCCCGGGCGATCTAGCACAGATACGCAGTATTTT; CDR3 protein: CASSPPGRSSTDTQYF
V gene: TRBV20-1; D gene: TRBD1; clone size: NA; J gene: TRBJ2-5; CDR3 DNA: TGCAGTGTAACTACAGGGGGCTGGGAGACCCAGTACTTC; CDR3 protein: CSVTTGGWETQYF
V gene: TRBV6-2/TRBV6-3; D gene: TRBD1; clone size: NA; J gene: TRBJ2-7; CDR3 DNA: TGTGCCAGCACCGACAGGGGGGAGGATTCCTACGAGCAGTACTTC; CDR3 protein: CASTDRGEDSYEQYF